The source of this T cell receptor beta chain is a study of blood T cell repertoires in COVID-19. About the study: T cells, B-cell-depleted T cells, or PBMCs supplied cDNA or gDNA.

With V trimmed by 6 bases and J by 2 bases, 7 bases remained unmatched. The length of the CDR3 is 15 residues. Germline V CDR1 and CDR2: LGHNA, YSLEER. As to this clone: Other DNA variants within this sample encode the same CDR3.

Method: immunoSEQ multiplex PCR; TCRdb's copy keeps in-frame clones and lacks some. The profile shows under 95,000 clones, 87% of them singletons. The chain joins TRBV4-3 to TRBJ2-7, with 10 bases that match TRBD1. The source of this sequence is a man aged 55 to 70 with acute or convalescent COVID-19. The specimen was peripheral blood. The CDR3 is CASSRGTGEPYEQYF. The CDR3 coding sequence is TGCGCCAGCAGTCGGGGGACAGGGGAGCCCTACGAGCAGTACTTC.